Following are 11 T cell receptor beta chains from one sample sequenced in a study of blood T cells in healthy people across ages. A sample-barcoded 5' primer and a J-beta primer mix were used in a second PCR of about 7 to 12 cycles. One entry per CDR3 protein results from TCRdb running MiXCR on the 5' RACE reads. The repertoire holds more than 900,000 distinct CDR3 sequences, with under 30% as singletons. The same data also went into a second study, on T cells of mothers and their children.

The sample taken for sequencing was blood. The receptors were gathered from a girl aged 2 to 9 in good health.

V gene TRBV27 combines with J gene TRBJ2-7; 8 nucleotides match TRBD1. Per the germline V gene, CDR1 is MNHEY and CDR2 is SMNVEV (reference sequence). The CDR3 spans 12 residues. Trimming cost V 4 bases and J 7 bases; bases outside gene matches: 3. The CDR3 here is CASSSRGREQYF. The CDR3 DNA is TGTGCCAGCAGTTCCAGGGGGCGGGAGCAGTACTTC.

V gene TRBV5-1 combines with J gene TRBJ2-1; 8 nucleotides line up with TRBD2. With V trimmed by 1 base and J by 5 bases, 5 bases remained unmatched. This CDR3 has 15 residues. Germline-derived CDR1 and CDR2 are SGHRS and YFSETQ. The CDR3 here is CASSLNGGENNEQFF. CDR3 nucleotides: TGCGCCAGCAGCTTGAACGGGGGGGAAAACAATGAGCAGTTCTTC.

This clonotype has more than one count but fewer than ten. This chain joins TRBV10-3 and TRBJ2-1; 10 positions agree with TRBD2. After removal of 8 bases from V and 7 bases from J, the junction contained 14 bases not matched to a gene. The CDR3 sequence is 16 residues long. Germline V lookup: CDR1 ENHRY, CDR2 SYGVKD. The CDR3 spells CAIGTFTSGKRNEQFF. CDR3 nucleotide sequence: TGTGCCATCGGCACATTTACTAGCGGGAAGAGGAATGAGCAGTTCTTC.

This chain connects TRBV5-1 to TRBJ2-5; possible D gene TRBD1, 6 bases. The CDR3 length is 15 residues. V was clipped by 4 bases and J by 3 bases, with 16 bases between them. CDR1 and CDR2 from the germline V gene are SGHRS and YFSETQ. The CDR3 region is CASSDGTLQKETQYF. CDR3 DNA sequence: TGCGCCAGCAGCGACGGGACACTGCAGAAAGAGACCCAGTACTTC. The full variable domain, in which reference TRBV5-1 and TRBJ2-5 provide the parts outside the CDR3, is KAGVTQTPRYLIKTRGQQVTLSCSPISGHRSVSWYQQTPGQGLQFLFEYFSETQRNKGNFPGRFSGRQFSNSRSEMNVSTLELGDSALYLCASSDGTLQKETQYFGPGTRLLVL.

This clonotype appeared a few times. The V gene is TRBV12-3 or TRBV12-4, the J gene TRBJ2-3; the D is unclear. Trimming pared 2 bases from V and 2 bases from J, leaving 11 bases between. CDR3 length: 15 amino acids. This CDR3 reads CASSLSGRSTDTQYF. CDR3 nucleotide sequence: TGTGCCAGCAGTTTATCCGGGCGCTCCACAGATACGCAGTATTTT.

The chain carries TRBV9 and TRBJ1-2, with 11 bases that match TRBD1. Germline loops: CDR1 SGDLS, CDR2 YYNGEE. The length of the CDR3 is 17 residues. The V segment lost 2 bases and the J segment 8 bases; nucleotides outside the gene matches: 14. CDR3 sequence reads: CASSVPIGTGGEVGYTF. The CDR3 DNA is TGTGCCAGCAGCGTCCCTATTGGGACAGGGGGAGAAGTGGGCTACACCTTC. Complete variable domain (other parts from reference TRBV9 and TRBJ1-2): DSGVTQTPKHLITATGQRVTLRCSPRSGDLSVYWYQQSLDQGLQFLIQYYNGEERAKGNILERFSAQQFPDLHSELNLSSLELGDSALYFCASSVPIGTGGEVGYTFGSGTRLTVV.

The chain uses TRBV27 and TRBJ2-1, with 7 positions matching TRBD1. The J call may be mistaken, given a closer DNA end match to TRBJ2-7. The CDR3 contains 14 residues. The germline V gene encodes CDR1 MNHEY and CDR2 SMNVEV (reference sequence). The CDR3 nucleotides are TGTGCCAGCAGTCTCCGTGGGACAGTCTACGAGCAGTACTTC. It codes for CASSLRGTVYEQYF.

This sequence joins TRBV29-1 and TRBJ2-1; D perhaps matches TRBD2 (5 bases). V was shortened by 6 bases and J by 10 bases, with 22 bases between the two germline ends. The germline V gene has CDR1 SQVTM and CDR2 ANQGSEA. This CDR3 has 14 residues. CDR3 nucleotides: TGCAGCGTCTCTACTAGATTGTCGTCACGGGAGCAGTTCTTC. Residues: CSVSTRLSSREQFF.

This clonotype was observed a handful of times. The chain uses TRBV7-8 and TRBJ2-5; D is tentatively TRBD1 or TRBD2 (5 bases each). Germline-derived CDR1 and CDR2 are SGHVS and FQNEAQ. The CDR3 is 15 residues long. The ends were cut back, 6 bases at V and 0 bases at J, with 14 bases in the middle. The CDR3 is CASRNQEGHQETQYF. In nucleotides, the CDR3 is TGTGCCAGCAGGAATCAAGAGGGACACCAAGAGACCCAGTACTTC.

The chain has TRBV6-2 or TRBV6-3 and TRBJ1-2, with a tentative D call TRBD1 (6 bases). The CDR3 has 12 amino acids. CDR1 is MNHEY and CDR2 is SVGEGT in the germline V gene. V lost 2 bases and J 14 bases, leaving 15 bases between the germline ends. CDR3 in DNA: TGTGCCAGCAGTTACGGCGGGGGCGCGGGGACCTTC. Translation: CASSYGGGAGTF.

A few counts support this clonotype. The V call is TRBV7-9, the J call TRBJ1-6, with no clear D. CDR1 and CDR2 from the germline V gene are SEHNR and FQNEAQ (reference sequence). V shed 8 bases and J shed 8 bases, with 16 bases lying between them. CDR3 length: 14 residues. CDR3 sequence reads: CASGTGRPYSPLHF. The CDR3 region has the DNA TGTGCCAGCGGAACGGGGAGACCGTATTCACCCCTCCACTTT.